A selection of T cell receptor beta chains follows, all from one sample in a study of cytomegalovirus exposure and HLA in healthy donors. Clones were read by immunoSEQ multiplex PCR, and TCRdb kept only the in-frame ones, dropping some. The sample totals roughly 90,000 clones. Sequenced input: PBMCs. All receptors derive from a man aged 45-65 years in good health and CMV-seropositive. Each CDR3 is given with its conserved first and last residue. D genes are given only for firm matches.

TRBV6-5	-	TRBJ1-1	TGTGCCAGCACCCAGGGGCTGGGGACTGAAGCTTTCTTT	CASTQGLGTEAFF
TRBV30	TRBD1	TRBJ2-7	TGTGCCTGGAGTGTCCCCAGGGGGGAGCAGTACTTC	CAWSVPRGEQYF
TRBV6-6	-	TRBJ1-1	TGTGCCAGCAGATGGGGGGAGAACACTGAAGCTTTCTTT	CASRWGENTEAFF
TRBV6-5	TRBD2	TRBJ2-3	TGTGCCAGCACCCTAGCGGGATCTGATACGCAGTATTTT	CASTLAGSDTQYF
TRBV11-3	-	TRBJ2-5	TGTGCCAGCAGCTTAGATCACGGTAACTATCGAAGGACCCAGTACTTC	CASSLDHGNYRRTQYF
TRBV18	TRBD1	TRBJ1-5	TGTGCCAGCTCACCATCGGACAGGGGTCAGCCCCAGCATTTT	CASSPSDRGQPQHF
TRBV6-5	TRBD2	TRBJ2-7	TGTGCCAGCAGTTCGGGGGGACTAGCGGAGACGGTCGGGCAGTACTTC	CASSSGGLAETVGQYF
TRBV7-9	TRBD2	TRBJ2-1	TGTGCCAGCAGCTCCCTTAGCGGGGCTTACAATGAGCAGTTCTTC	CASSSLSGAYNEQFF
TRBV5-1	-	TRBJ1-1	TGCGCCAGTACGACTCAGGGTGGCCCCCTAAACACTGAAGCTTTCTTT	CASTTQGGPLNTEAFF
TRBV6-6	-	TRBJ1-1	TGTGCCAGCAGTTACCTGGGGCATCCGAACACTGAAGCTTTCTTT	CASSYLGHPNTEAFF
TRBV7-9	-	TRBJ2-7	TGTGCCAGCAGCTTTCGAACGGTCTACGAGCAGTACTTC	CASSFRTVYEQYF
TRBV7-2	-	TRBJ2-2	TGTGCCAGCAGCTTGTTCGGGTCGTCGACCGGGGAGCTGTTTTTT	CASSLFGSSTGELFF
TRBV2	TRBD1	TRBJ1-1	TGTGCCAGCAGTGAATTTCAGGGGGCGGGGACTGAAGCTTTCTTT	CASSEFQGAGTEAFF
TRBV5-1	-	TRBJ2-7	TGCGCCAGCAGCTTGGTTGGCGGGCGGGCCCCCTCCTACGAGCAGTACTTC	CASSLVGGRAPSYEQYF
TRBV7-3	-	TRBJ2-1	TGTGCCAGCAGCCTCTCAACGGGGAGTGAGCAGTTCTTC	CASSLSTGSEQFF
TRBV4-1	TRBD2	TRBJ2-7	TGCGCCAGCAGCCAAGATTGGAGCGGGAATCTCCCCTACGAGCAGTACTTC	CASSQDWSGNLPYEQYF
TRBV10-3	-	TRBJ2-2	TGTGCCACCAGGACAACTAACACCGGGGAGCTGTTTTTT	CATRTTNTGELFF
TRBV9	TRBD2	TRBJ2-3	TGTGCCAGCAGCGTAGCGGTCGGCGGGAGGGCCCCAGATACGCAGTATTTT	CASSVAVGGRAPDTQYF
TRBV19	TRBD1	TRBJ1-2	TGTGCCAGTAGTGGGCAGGGGGTATCTTATGGCTACACCTTC	CASSGQGVSYGYTF
TRBV5-1	-	TRBJ2-5	TGCGCCAGCAGCAATAGTTTTCAAGAGACCCAGTACTTC	CASSNSFQETQYF
TRBV28	-	TRBJ1-5	TGTGCCAGCAGTTTAGGGAGGGACGGGAACAATCAGCCCCAGCATTTT	CASSLGRDGNNQPQHF
TRBV15	-	TRBJ2-7	TGTGCCACCAGCAGAGGAGGGACAAGGAGGGGAGGGAAGCCCTACGAGCAGTACTTC	CATSRGGTRRGGKPYEQYF
TRBV14	-	TRBJ1-1	TGTGCCAGCAGCCCGAGAACGGGAGGGGGATCTGAAGCTTTCTTT	CASSPRTGGGSEAFF
TRBV5-4	TRBD1	TRBJ2-5	TGTGCCAGCAGCTTAAGGACAGGCCAAGAGACCCAGTACTTC	CASSLRTGQETQYF
TRBV7-9	-	TRBJ1-2	TGTGTCACGCGGGGGGGGGACTATGGCTACACCTTC	CVTRGGDYGYTF
TRBV5-4	-	TRBJ1-4	TGTGCCAGCAGTCTAGCGGGAGGTCCTTCAACTAATGAAAAACTGTTTTTT	CASSLAGGPSTNEKLFF
TRBV6-5	TRBD2	TRBJ2-5	TGTGCCAGCAGCCTACTAGCGGGAGGGGAGACCCAGTACTTC	CASSLLAGGETQYF
TRBV20-1	-	TRBJ2-3	TGCAGTGCTAGCCGAGATACGCAGTATTTT	CSASRDTQYF
TRBV30	-	TRBJ1-2	TGTGCCTGGAGGAGATCGGACAGCGTTTATGGCTACACCTTC	CAWRRSDSVYGYTF
TRBV6-1	-	TRBJ1-3	TGTGCCAGCGGGGGACTGCACTCTGGAAACACCATATATTTT	CASGGLHSGNTIYF
TRBV7-8	-	TRBJ1-5	TGTGCCAGCTCTCCTGGGAGGGGGCCCCAGCATTTT	CASSPGRGPQHF
TRBV28	-	TRBJ1-2	TGTGCCAGCAGTTTAAAACATGCCATTGTCTACACCTTC	CASSLKHAIVYTF
TRBV9	TRBD2	TRBJ2-1	TGTGCCAGCAGCGTAGCAGCTCGGACTAGCGGTAATGAGCAGTTCTTC	CASSVAARTSGNEQFF
TRBV7-9	-	TRBJ2-2	TGTGCCAGCAGCTTCCCCGAGAGGTATCGGACCGGGGAGCTGTTTTTT	CASSFPERYRTGELFF
TRBV5-1	TRBD2	TRBJ2-1	TGCGCCAGCAGCTGGGCGGGACTAACCTACAATGAGCAGTTCTTC	CASSWAGLTYNEQFF
TRBV15	TRBD2	TRBJ2-1	TGTGCCACCAGCAGAGGGGACTACCGTAATGAGCAGTTCTTC	CATSRGDYRNEQFF
TRBV18	-	TRBJ1-1	TGTGCCAGCTCACCAGCGGCCGGCACTGAAGCTTTCTTT	CASSPAAGTEAFF
TRBV10-1	-	TRBJ2-2	TGCGCCAGCACTCCGAGGTTGTCCGGGGAGCTGTTTTTT	CASTPRLSGELFF
TRBV18	-	TRBJ2-7	TGTGCCAGCTCACCACGCCGGGACACAACCTACGAGCAGTACTTC	CASSPRRDTTYEQYF
TRBV27	-	TRBJ2-6	TGTGCCAGCAGCCTCTCTGGGGCCAACGTCCTGACTTTC	CASSLSGANVLTF
TRBV4-2	-	TRBJ2-1	TGTGCCAGCAGCCAAGCCGTCCGGGGCTACAATGAGCAGTTCTTC	CASSQAVRGYNEQFF
TRBV10-3	TRBD1	TRBJ1-1	TGTGCCATCACCCCGGGACGGGGACAGGGCACTGAAGCTTTCTTT	CAITPGRGQGTEAFF
TRBV30	TRBD1	TRBJ1-2	TGTGCCTGGAGCCGGGACAGGAGAGCCTATGGCTACACCTTC	CAWSRDRRAYGYTF
TRBV5-4	TRBD2	TRBJ2-1	TGTGCCAGCAGCCTAGCGGGCCGCTCCTACAATGAGCAGTTCTTC	CASSLAGRSYNEQFF
TRBV30	-	TRBJ1-4	TGTGCCTGGAGTGTACTTAATGAAAAACTGTTTTTT	CAWSVLNEKLFF
TRBV12-5	TRBD2	TRBJ2-3	TGTGCTAGTGGTCGAGCGGGAGGTCACGATACGCAGTATTTT	CASGRAGGHDTQYF
TRBV11-2	-	TRBJ2-1	TGTGCCAGCAGCTTAGGGCTCACCCCGCAATACAATGAGCAGTTCTTC	CASSLGLTPQYNEQFF
TRBV9	-	TRBJ2-3	TGTGCCAGCAGCTCGCGAGGGACTAGCACAGATACGCAGTATTTT	CASSSRGTSTDTQYF
TRBV6-5	-	TRBJ2-1	TGTGCCAGCAGTTACTCGTGGGACACCTCCTACAATGAGCAGTTCTTC	CASSYSWDTSYNEQFF
TRBV30	TRBD2	TRBJ2-5	TGTGCCGGGAGTGTAAGGGCGGGAGGCCGGGAGACCCAGTACTTC	CAGSVRAGGRETQYF
TRBV10-3	TRBD1	TRBJ1-5	TGTGCCATCAGTGCGACAGGGGTTGAACAGCCCCAGCATTTT	CAISATGVEQPQHF
TRBV19	TRBD2	TRBJ2-1	TGTGCCAGTAGTATTTCGCGGGAGACTTTTGATGAGCAGTTCTTC	CASSISRETFDEQFF
TRBV19	TRBD1	TRBJ1-5	TGTGCCAGTAGGACTGGAGGGGGCAGAAATAGCAATCAGCCCCAGCATTTT	CASRTGGGRNSNQPQHF
TRBV11-2	-	TRBJ1-1	TGTGCCAGTCAGGATTACACTGAAGCTTTCTTT	CASQDYTEAFF